The clone carrying this T cell receptor beta chain was counted many times. V was shortened by 6 bases and J by 7 bases, with 4 bases between the two germline ends. The germline CDR1 and CDR2 sequences are SGHRS and YFSETQ. The CDR3 length is 10 residues. This entry is derived from a study of T-cell reconstitution after alpha-beta-depleted transplantation in children. Preparation of the TCRbeta library used unique molecular identifiers. TCRdb redid the calling of the PCR reads with MiXCR, one entry per CDR3 protein. The table shows 200,000 to 250,000 distinct CDR3 sequences, with 9.7% occurring only once.

The material sequenced was PBMCs from the stem cell graft donor, taken from the stem cell graft. This clonotype was sampled from a human donor who donated a stem cell graft to a child with SCID. The genes are TRBV5-1 and TRBJ1-4; no firm D call. Written as DNA, the CDR3 is TGCGCCAGCACCACTGAAAAACTGTTTTTT. Its protein is CASTTEKLFF.